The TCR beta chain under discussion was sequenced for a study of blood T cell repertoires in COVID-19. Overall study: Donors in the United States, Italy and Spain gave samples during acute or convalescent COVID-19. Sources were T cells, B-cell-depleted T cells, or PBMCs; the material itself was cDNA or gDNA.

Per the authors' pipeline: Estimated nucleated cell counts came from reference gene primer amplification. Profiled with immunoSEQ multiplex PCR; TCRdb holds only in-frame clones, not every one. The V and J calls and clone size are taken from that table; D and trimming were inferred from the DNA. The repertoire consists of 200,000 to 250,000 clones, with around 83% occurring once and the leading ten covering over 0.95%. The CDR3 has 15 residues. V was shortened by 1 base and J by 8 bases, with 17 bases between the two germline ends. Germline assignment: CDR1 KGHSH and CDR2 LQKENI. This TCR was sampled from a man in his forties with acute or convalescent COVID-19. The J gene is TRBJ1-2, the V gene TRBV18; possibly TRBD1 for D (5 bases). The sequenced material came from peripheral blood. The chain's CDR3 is CASSPQGSESRGYTF. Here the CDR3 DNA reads TGTGCCAGCTCACCACAGGGGTCCGAATCACGGGGCTACACCTTC.